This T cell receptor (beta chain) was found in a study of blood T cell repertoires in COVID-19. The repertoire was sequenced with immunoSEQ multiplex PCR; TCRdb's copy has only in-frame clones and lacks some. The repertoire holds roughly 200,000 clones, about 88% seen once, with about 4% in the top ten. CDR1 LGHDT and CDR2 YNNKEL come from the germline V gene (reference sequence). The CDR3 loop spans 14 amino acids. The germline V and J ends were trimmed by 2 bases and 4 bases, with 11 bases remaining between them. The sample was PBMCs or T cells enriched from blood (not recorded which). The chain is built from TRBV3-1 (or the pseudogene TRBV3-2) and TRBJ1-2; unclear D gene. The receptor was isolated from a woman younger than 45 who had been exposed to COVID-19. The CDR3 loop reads CASSQKDSTYGYTF. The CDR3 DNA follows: TGTGCCAGCAGCCAAAAGGACTCAACCTATGGCTACACCTTC.